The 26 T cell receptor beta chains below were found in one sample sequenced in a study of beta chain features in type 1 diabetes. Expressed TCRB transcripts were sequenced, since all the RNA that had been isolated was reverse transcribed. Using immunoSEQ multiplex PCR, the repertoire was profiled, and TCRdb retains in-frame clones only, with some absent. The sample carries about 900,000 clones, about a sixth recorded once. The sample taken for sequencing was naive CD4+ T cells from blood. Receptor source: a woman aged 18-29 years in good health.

CDR3: CASSSHLGGQETQYF. CDR3 sequence (DNA): TGTGCCAGCAGCTCACACCTGGGGGGGCAAGAGACCCAGTACTTC. The V and J genes are TRBV7-8 and TRBJ2-5, with TRBD2 identical over 7 bases. The CDR3 consists of 15 residues. The V and J ends lost 4 bases and 2 bases, in that order; junction bases with no gene match: 7. The germline V gene has CDR1 SGHVS and CDR2 FQNEAQ.

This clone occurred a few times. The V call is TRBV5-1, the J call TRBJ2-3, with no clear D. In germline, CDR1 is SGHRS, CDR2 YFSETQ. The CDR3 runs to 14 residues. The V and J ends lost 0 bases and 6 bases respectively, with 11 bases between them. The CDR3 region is CASSLASRSDTQYF. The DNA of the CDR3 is TGCGCCAGCAGCTTGGCCTCTAGGTCCGATACGCAGTATTTT. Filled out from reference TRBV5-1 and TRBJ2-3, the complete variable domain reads KAGVTQTPRYLIKTRGQQVTLSCSPISGHRSVSWYQQTPGQGLQFLFEYFSETQRNKGNFPGRFSGRQFSNSRSEMNVSTLELGDSALYLCASSLASRSDTQYFGPGTRLTVL.

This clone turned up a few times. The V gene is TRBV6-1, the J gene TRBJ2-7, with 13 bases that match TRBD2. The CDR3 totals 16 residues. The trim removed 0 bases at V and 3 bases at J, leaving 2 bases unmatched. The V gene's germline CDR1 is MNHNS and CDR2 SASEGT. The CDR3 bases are TGTGCCAGCAGTGAAGCGGGGACTAGCGGGGTCTACGAGCAGTACTTC. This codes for CASSEAGTSGVYEQYF.

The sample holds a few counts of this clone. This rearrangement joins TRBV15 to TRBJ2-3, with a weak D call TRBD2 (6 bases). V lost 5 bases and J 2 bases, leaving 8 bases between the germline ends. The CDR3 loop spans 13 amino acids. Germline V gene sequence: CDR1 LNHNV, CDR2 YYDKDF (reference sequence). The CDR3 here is CATSAGTTDTQYF. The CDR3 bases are TGTGCCACCAGCGCGGGAACCACAGATACGCAGTATTTT. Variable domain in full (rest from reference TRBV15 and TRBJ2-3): DAMVIQNPRYQVTQFGKPVTLSCSQTLNHNVMYWYQQKSSQAPKLLFHYYDKDFNNEADTPDNFQSRRPNTSFCFLDIRSPGLGDTAMYLCATSAGTTDTQYFGPGTRLTVL.

CDR3 sequence reads: CATTVEPGRASTKGLFF. DNA for the CDR3: TGTGCCACCACCGTGGAACCCGGCAGGGCATCGACGAAGGGGCTGTTTTTT. This chain connects TRBV15 to TRBJ1-4; possibly TRBD1 for D (5 bases). The V and J ends lost 7 bases and 14 bases respectively, with 32 bases between them. The CDR3 totals 17 residues. From germline, CDR1 is LNHNV and CDR2 YYDKDF (reference sequence).

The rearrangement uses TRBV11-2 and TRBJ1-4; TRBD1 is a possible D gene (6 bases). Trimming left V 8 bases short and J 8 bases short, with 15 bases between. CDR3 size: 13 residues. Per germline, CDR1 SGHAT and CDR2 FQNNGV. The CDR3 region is CASGSGGGEKLFF. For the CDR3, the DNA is TGTGCCAGCGGAAGTGGAGGGGGGGAAAAACTGTTTTTT.

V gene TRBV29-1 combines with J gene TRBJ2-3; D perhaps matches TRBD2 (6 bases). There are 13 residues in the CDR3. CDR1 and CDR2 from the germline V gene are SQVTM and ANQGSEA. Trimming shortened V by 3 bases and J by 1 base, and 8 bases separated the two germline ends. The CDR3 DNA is TGCAGCGTTGAGTCTAGCGGCACAGATACGCAGTATTTT. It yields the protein CSVESSGTDTQYF.

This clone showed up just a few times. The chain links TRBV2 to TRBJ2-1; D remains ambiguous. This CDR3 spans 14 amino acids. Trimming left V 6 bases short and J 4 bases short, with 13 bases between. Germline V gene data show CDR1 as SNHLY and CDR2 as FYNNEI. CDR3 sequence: CASRRAFGYNEQFF. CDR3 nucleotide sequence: TGTGCCAGCAGGAGAGCTTTTGGTTACAATGAGCAGTTCTTC.

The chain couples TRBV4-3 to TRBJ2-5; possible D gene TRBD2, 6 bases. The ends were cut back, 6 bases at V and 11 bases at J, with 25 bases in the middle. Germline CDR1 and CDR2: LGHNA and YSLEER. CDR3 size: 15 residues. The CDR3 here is CASRLSAAGSGEQYF. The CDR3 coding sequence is TGCGCCAGCAGACTCTCGGCAGCGGGCTCGGGGGAGCAGTACTTC.

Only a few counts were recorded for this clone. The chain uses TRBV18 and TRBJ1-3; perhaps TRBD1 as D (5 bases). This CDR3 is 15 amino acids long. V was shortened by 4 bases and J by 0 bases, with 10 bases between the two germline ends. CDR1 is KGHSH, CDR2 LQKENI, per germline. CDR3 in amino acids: CASSQRQTSGNTIYF. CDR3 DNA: TGTGCCAGCTCACAACGACAGACCTCTGGAAACACCATATATTTT.

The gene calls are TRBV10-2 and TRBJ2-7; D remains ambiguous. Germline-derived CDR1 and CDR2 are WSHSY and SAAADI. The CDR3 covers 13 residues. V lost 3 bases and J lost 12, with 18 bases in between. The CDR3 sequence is CASSETNYGTPYF. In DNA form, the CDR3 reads TGCGCCAGCAGTGAAACTAACTACGGAACCCCGTACTTC.

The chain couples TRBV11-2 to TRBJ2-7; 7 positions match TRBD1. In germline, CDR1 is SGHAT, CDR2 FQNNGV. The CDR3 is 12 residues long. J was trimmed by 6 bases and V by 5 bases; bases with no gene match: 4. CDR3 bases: TGTGCCAGCAGCCGAGACAGGGCCGAGCAGTACTTC. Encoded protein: CASSRDRAEQYF.

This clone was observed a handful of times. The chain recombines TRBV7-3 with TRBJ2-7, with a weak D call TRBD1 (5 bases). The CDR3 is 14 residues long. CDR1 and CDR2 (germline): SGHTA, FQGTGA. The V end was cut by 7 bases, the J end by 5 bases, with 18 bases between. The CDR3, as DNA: TGTGCCAGCATTAGGGGTGTTCGAGAGCACGAGCAGTACTTC. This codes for CASIRGVREHEQYF. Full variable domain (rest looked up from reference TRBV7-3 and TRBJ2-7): GAGVSQTPSNKVTEKGKYVELRCDPISGHTALYWYRQSLGQGPEFLIYFQGTGAADDSGLPNDRFFAVRPEGSVSTLKIQRTERGDSAVYLCASIRGVREHEQYFGPGTRLTVT.

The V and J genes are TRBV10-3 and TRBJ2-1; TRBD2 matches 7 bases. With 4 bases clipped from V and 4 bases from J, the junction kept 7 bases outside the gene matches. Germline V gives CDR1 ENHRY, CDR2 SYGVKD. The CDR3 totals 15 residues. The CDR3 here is CAISVFEGGYNEQFF. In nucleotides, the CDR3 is TGTGCCATCAGTGTGTTTGAGGGAGGGTACAATGAGCAGTTCTTC.

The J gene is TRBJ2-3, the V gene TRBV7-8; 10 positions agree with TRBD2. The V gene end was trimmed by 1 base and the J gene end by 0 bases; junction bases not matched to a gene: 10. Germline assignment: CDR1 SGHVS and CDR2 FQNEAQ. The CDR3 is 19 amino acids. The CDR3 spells CASSLVPVAGGSSTDTQYF. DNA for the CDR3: TGTGCCAGCAGCTTAGTCCCTGTAGCGGGAGGTTCTAGCACAGATACGCAGTATTTT.

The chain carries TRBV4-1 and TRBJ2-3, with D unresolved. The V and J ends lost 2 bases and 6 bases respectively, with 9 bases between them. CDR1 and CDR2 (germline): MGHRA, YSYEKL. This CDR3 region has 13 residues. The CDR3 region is CASSQTEQDTQYF. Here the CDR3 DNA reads TGCGCCAGCAGCCAAACAGAGCAGGATACGCAGTATTTT.

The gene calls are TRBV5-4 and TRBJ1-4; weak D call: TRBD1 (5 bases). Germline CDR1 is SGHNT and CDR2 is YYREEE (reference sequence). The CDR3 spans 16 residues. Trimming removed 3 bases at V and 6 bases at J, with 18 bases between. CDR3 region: CASSWGPGGEYEKLFF. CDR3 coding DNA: TGTGCCAGCAGCTGGGGACCCGGAGGCGAATATGAAAAACTGTTTTTT.

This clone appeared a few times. CDR3 coding DNA: TGTGCCAGCAGCTCACCCGGACAGGGCCACGAGCAGTACTTC. Residues: CASSSPGQGHEQYF. The chain links TRBV7-2 to TRBJ2-7, with TRBD1 identical over 8 bases. CDR3 length: 14 amino acids. V lost 4 bases to trimming and J lost 5 bases; unmatched junction nucleotides: 7. Germline V gene lookup returns CDR1 SGHTA and CDR2 FQGNSA.

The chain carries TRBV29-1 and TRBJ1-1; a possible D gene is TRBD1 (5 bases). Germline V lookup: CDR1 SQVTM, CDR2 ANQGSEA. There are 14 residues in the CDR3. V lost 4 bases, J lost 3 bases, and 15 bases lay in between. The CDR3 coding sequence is TGCAGCGTTGCCCCTGGGGCGACGGACACTGAAGCTTTCTTT. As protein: CSVAPGATDTEAFF.

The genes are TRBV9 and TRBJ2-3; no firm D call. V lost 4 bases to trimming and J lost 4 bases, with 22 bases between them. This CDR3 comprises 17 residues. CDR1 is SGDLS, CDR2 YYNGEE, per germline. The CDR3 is CASSLLGQVFSADTQYF. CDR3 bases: TGTGCCAGCAGCCTACTGGGTCAAGTCTTTTCTGCAGATACGCAGTATTTT.

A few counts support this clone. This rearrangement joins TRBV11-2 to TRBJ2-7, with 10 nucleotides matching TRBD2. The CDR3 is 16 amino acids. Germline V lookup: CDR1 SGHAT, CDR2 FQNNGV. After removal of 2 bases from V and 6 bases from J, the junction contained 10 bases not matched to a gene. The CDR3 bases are TGTGCCAGCAGCTTAAGGCTCCTAGCGGGAGTCGGCGAGCAGTACTTC. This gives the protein CASSLRLLAGVGEQYF.

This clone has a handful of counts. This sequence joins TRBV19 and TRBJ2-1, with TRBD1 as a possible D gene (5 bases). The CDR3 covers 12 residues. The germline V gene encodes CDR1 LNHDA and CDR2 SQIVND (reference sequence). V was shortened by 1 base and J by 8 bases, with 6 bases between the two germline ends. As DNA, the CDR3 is TGTGCCAGTAGTATAGTAGGGGATGAGCAGTTCTTC. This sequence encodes CASSIVGDEQFF.

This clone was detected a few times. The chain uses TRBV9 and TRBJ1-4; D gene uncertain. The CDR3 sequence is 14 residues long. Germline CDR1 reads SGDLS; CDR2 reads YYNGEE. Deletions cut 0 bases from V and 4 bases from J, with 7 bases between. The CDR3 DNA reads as TGTGCCAGCAGCGTAGGGGTGATTAATGAAAAACTGTTTTTT. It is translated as CASSVGVINEKLFF.

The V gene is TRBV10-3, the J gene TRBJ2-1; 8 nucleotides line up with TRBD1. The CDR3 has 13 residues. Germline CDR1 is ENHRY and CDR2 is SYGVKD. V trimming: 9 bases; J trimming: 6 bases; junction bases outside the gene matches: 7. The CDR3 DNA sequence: TGTGCCATAGGACAGGGTCTTCGCAATGAGCAGTTCTTC. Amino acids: CAIGQGLRNEQFF.

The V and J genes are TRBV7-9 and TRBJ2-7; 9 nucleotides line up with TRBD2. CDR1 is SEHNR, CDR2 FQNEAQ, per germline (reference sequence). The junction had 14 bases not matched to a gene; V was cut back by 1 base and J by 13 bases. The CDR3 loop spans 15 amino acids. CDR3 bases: TGTGCCAGCAGCTTAGTGGGCGGGAGGGATACCGAGTTTTACTTC. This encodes CASSLVGGRDTEFYF.

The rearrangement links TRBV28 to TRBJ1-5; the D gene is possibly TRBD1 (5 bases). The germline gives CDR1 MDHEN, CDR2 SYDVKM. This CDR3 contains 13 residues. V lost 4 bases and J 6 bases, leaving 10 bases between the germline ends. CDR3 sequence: CASSYPGSQPQHF. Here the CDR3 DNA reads TGTGCCAGCAGTTACCCAGGGAGTCAGCCCCAGCATTTT.